This TCR beta chain was sequenced in a study of regulatory T cells in long-lasting Graves disease. Arm-PCR of CDR3 regions and iRepertoire HTBI primers were used to build TCR beta libraries. TCRdb passed the multiplex PCR reads through MiXCR, listing each CDR3 protein once. The table has 450,000 or so distinct CDR3 sequences, about 20% seen once; the top ten hold around 14%. The study's findings and limits: More public clonotypes were shared by persistent patients (fewer than 3,000) than by new patients (roughly 970).

Many counts were recorded for this clonotype. Its antigen is as yet unknown. Documented time point: persistent/refractory GD, antithyroid drugs over 5 years with positive TRAb. The authors made the TCR library using RNA they extracted from PBMCs. One endocrinology department in Xi'an, China, was where patients came from. Looked up from germline, CDR1 is MDHEN and CDR2 is SYDVKM. The CDR3 runs 15 residues. Trimming removed 2 bases at V and 1 base at J, with 9 bases between. The rearrangement uses TRBV28 and TRBJ1-3; D is ambiguous. This receptor was identified in a female donor with Graves disease. Sequencing used peripheral blood mononuclear cells (PBMCs), obtained when the disease was refractory, from a patient treated with antithyroid drugs. CDR3 in amino acids: CASSLVSPSGNTIYF. In DNA form, the CDR3 reads TGTGCCAGCAGTTTAGTCTCCCCTTCTGGAAACACCATATATTTT.